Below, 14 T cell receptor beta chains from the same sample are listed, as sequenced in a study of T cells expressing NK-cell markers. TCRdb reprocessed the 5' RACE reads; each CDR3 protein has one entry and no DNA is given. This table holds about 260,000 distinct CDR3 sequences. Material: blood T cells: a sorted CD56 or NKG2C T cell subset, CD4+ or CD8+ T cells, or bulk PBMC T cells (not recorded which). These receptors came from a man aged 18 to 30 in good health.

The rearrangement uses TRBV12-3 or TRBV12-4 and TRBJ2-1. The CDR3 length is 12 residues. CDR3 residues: CASNERYNEQFF.

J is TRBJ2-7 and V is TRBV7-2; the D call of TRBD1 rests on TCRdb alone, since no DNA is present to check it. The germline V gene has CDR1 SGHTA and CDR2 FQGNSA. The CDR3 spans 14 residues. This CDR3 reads CASTQPDRVSEQYF.

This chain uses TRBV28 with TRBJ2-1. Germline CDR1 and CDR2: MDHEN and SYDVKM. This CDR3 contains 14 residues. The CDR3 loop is CASKSGGPYNEQFF.

CDR3 protein: CASSEVGAGASDTQYF. The chain links TRBV6-1 to TRBJ2-3; TCRdb names TRBD2, which stays unverified in the absence of DNA. The CDR3 loop spans 16 amino acids. Germline V CDR1 and CDR2: MNHNS, SASEGT.

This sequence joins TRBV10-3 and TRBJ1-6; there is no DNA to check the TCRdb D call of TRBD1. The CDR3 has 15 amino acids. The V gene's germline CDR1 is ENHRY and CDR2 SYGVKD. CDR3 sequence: CAIRQGQGDSSPLHF.

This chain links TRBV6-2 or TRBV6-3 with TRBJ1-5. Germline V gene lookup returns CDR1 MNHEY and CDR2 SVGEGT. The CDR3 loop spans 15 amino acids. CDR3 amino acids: CASSYSHLGNQPQHF.

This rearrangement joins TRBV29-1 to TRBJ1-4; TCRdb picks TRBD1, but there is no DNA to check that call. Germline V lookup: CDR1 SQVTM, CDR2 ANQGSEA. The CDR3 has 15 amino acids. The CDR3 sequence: CSVEDRAGGGEKLFF.

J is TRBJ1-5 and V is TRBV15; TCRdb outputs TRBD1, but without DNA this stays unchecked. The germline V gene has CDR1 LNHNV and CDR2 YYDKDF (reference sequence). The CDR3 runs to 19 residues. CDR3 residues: CATSRDLVGTGGINQPQHF.

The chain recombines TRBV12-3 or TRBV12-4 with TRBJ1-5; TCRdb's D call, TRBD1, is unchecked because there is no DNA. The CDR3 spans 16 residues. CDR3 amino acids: CASSLPRQGRNQPQHF.

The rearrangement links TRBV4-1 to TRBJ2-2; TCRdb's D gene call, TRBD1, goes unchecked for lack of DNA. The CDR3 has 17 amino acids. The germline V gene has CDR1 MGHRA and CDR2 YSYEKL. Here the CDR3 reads CASSRDQGARNTGELFF.

This CDR3 is CASSFIGGEGQYF. The chain employs TRBV5-6 and TRBJ2-7; no DNA is available, so the TRBD1 call from TCRdb remains unchecked. This CDR3 is built from 13 residues. Germline CDR1 SGHDT, CDR2 YYEEEE.

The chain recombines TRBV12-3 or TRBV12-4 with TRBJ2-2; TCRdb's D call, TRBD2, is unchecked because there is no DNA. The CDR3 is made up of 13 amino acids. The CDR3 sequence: CASGGRRTGELFF.

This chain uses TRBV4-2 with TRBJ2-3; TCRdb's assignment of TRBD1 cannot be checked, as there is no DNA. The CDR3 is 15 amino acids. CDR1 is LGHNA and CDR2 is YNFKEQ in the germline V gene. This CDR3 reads CASSQTGGMTDTQYF.

The CDR3 loop is CSARSGTSGRKTQYF. This chain links TRBV20-1 with TRBJ2-5; no DNA is available, so the TRBD2 call from TCRdb remains unchecked. Germline V gives CDR1 DFQATT, CDR2 SNEGSKA (reference sequence). This CDR3 region has 15 residues.